One T cell receptor beta chain is described in this entry. This clonotype has ten or more counts. Its antigen specificity is not known. Base quality data are lacking; no much larger clone is found one base away. Including the terminal cysteine and phenylalanine, the CDR3 comprises 12 residues. Here the CDR3 DNA is all that survives: 36 bases in frame from base 1. CDR1 and CDR2, looked up from the germline V gene, are SQVTM and ANQGSEA. V lost 1 base and J lost 1 base; the stretch between them is 4 bases long. This sample is drawn from a study of tumor-infiltrating lymphocytes in primary liver carcinoma (dated by TCRdb to about 2017). A note on the overall study: Roughly five patients with histopathologically diagnosed primary liver carcinoma underwent surgical resection in China between late 2015 and 2016. For each liver tumor, the study sampled five regions along with adjacent normal tissue and blood, and applied TCRbeta repertoire sequencing, expression microarrays and whole-exome sequencing. Technical replicate repertoires showed high reproducibility, with mean shared-clone rates roughly 0.89 and correlation coefficients above 0.98. TCRbeta repertoire sequencing covered 35 specimens from 5 patients: 25 tumor regions, 5 adjacent noncancerous liver tissues and 5 peripheral blood samples. Each sample produced about 3.5 to 8 million productive TCRbeta reads, and read depth showed no significant difference between tissue types. Tumors of the five patients were stage T1-T3 N0M0 with maximum diameters of roughly 4.2 to 11 cm. The five patients, three men and two women aged 30 to 69 years, had hepatocellular carcinoma (four) or combined HCC and intrahepatic cholangiocarcinoma (one).

Findings and caveats that apply to the study as a whole: Because only the TCR beta chain was sequenced and unpaired alpha chains were not captured, true repertoire diversity is likely underestimated. Because the samples were bulk and unsorted, CD4+ and CD8+ T cell repertoires could not be compared. Pairs of tumor regions showed greater repertoire overlap (mean roughly 35%) than tumor-adjacent pairs (about 17%) or tumor-blood pairs (roughly 15%), which is consistent with antigen-driven expansion. Only five or six patients were included in the study, and the authors note that the findings should be validated in a larger study. Compared with blood, tumors had a significantly larger share of the repertoire taken up by the top 250 clones (p = 0.039).

TRIzol reagent was used to extract blood RNA from unsorted whole blood, while the DNeasy Blood & Tissue kit provided the germline DNA. At the time of sampling, the patients had chronic HBV infection and had not received any treatment. Approximately 3.9 milliliters of peripheral blood were collected into K2EDTA tubes before surgery. Starting from 500 to 650 ng total RNA, TCRbeta-specific cDNA was produced by reverse transcription with a constant-region primer and ProtoScript II reverse transcriptase. The TCRbeta libraries were prepared through three rounds of nested multiplex PCR following a slightly modified ARM-PCR procedure. Each of the first two PCR rounds ran for approximately 10 cycles and used multiplex TRBV1-TRBV30 forward primers together with a Cbeta reverse primer. A final 25-cycle PCR with Deep VentR polymerase added sample barcodes and Illumina adapters. Before sequencing, amplicons between 200 and 500 bp were purified from gel using a QIAquick gel extraction kit. An Illumina HiSeq 2500 was used to sequence the TCRbeta amplicons, generating 250-bp paired-end reads. The study's own analysis went as follows. Quality trimming of reads was performed with Trimmomatic v0.33, and paired reads were merged with FLASH v1.2.11 so that full CDR3 sequences could be recovered. V, D and J germline segments were assigned to the rearranged TCRbeta sequences using MiGEC v1.2.1b. VDJtools v1.0.0 computed clonotype statistics and Shannon-Wiener diversity indices. Except for diversity analysis, only the 250 most abundant clonotypes of each sample were used in subsequent analyses to reduce sampling bias. TCRdb reworked the public reads: Q25 trimming with fastp, MiXCR clone assembly, productive beta chains retained. Each CDR3 protein appears once, grouped with its most common genes and DNA. These V and J calls rely on TCRdb rather than the paper's analysis. The sample yields over 250,000 distinct CDR3 sequences; roughly 60% were counted once. Jointly, the top ten make up about 18% of the sample.

This TCR was sampled from a woman aged 30 to 39 with primary liver carcinoma and hepatitis B virus infection. The rearranged segments are TRBV29-1 and TRBJ2-5, with the D gene not confidently named. The sample consisted of peripheral blood. At the DNA level, the sequence is TGCAGCGTTGAAGCCAGCCAAGAGACCCAGTACTTC. The translation is CSVEASQETQYF.